The 6 T cell receptor beta chains below come from one sample, sequenced in a study of identical twins. TCRdb fed the 5' RACE reads into MiXCR, producing one record per CDR3 protein. The table shows hundreds of thousands of distinct CDR3 sequences, with 9% to 15% occurring only once. The same data also contributed to another study, on yellow fever vaccine responses in identical twins.

Specimen: PBMCs. The source of these receptors is a woman under 30 in good health.

The gene calls are TRBV5-1 and TRBJ2-7; D is ambiguous. V dropped 7 bases and J dropped 0 bases, with 11 bases sitting between them. Germline assignment: CDR1 SGHRS and CDR2 YFSETQ. The CDR3 runs to 13 residues. CDR3 sequence: CASRENFSYEQYF. In DNA form, the CDR3 reads TGCGCCAGCCGCGAGAACTTCTCCTACGAGCAGTACTTC.

The genes are TRBV12-3 or TRBV12-4 and TRBJ1-2; no clear D. The CDR3 extends over 14 amino acids. Trimming pared 2 bases from V and 0 bases from J, leaving 7 bases between. CDR3 in amino acids: CASSLKSANYGYTF. Written as DNA, the CDR3 is TGTGCCAGCAGTTTAAAGTCAGCTAACTATGGCTACACCTTC.

This clonotype was counted ten times or more. V usage is TRBV6-2 or TRBV6-3 and J usage is TRBJ2-1, with no clear D. CDR3 length: 13 residues. CDR1 and CDR2 from the germline V gene are MNHEY and SVGEGT. Trimming stripped 5 bases from V and 11 bases from J, with 16 bases between. The CDR3 region is CASSTYRTEKQFF. In nucleotides, the CDR3 is TGTGCCAGCAGTACCTACCGGACCGAAAAGCAGTTCTTC.

This clonotype was detected only a few times. The V call is TRBV29-1, the J call TRBJ1-1; perhaps TRBD1 as D (5 bases). The CDR3 has 14 amino acids. Germline V gene lookup returns CDR1 SQVTM and CDR2 ANQGSEA. Trimming shortened V by 4 bases and J by 1 base, and 13 bases separated the two germline ends. Here the CDR3 reads CSVAEGLWNTEAFF. CDR3 bases: TGCAGCGTTGCCGAGGGGCTTTGGAACACTGAAGCTTTCTTT.

This chain links TRBV7-9 with TRBJ1-3; the match to TRBD1 covers 7 bases. CDR1 and CDR2 from the germline V gene are SEHNR and FQNEAQ (reference sequence). The CDR3 runs 15 residues. The trim removed 1 base at V and 4 bases at J, leaving 4 bases unmatched. The CDR3 bases are TGTGCCAGCAGCTTAGACAGGGGCACCGGAAACACCATATATTTT. It encodes CASSLDRGTGNTIYF.

This clonotype showed up just a few times. CDR3 bases: TGCGCCAGCAGCTTGGCCCTCGGACAGTGGAATGAGCAGTTCTTC. This sequence encodes CASSLALGQWNEQFF. The chain is built from TRBV5-1 and TRBJ2-1; D is perhaps TRBD1 (6 bases). Germline CDR1 and CDR2: SGHRS and YFSETQ. The germline V and J ends were trimmed by 0 bases and 7 bases, with 14 bases remaining between them. This CDR3 contains 15 residues.